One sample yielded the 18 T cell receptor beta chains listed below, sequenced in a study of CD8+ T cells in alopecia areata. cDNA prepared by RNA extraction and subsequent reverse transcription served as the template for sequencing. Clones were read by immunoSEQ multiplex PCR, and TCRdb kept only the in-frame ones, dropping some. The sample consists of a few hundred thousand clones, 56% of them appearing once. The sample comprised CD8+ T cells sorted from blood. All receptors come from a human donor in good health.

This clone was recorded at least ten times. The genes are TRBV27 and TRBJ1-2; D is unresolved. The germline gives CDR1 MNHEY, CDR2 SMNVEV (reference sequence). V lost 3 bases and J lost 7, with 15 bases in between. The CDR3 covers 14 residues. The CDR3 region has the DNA TGTGCCAGCAGTTTCCTTGGACCCCGCCTTGGCTACACCTTC. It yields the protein CASSFLGPRLGYTF.

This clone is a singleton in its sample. The CDR3 nucleotides are TGTGCCAGCGGTATAGCGGGGAGGAACACCGGGGAGCTGTTTTTT. Protein: CASGIAGRNTGELFF. V gene TRBV27 combines with J gene TRBJ2-2, with 8 bases aligning to TRBD2. The V segment lost 8 bases and the J segment 1 base; nucleotides outside the gene matches: 6. The CDR3 covers 15 residues. The germline CDR1 and CDR2 sequences are MNHEY and SMNVEV (reference sequence).

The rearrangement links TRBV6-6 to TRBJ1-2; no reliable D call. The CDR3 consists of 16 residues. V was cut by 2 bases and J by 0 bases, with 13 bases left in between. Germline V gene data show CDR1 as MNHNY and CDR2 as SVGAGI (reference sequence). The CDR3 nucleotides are TGTGCCAGCAGTTACCTCGTTCGGGAACCTAACTATGGCTACACCTTC. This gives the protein CASSYLVREPNYGYTF.

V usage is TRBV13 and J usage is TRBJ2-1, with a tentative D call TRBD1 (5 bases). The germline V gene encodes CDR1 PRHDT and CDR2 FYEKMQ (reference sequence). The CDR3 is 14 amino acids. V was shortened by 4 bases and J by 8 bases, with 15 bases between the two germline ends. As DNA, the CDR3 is TGTGCCAGCAGCTCTCTCGGCAGGGCAGATGAGCAGTTCTTC. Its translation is CASSSLGRADEQFF.

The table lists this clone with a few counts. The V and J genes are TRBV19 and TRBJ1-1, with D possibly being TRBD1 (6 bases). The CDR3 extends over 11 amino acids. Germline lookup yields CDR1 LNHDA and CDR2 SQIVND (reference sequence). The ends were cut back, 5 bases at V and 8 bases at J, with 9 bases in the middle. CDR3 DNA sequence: TGTGCCAGTAGTCACAGGGACGAAGCTTTCTTT. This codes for CASSHRDEAFF.

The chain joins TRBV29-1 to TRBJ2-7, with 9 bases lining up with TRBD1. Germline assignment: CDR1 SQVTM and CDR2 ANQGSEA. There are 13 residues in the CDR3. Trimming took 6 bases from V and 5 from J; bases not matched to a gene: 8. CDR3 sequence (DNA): TGCAGCGTCGATGGGACAGGGAGTCACGAGCAGTACTTC. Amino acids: CSVDGTGSHEQYF.

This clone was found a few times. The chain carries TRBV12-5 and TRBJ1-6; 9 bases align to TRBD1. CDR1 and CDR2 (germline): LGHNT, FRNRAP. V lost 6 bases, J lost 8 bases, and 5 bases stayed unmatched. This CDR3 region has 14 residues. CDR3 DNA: TGTGCTAGTGGCTGGACAGGGGAGGATTCACCCCTCCACTTT. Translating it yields CASGWTGEDSPLHF. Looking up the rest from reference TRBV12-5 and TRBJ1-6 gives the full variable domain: DARVTQTPRHKVTEMGQEVTMRCQPILGHNTVFWYRQTMMQGLELLAYFRNRAPLDDSGMPKDRFSAEMPDATLATLKIQPSEPRDSAVYFCASGWTGEDSPLHFGNGTRLTVT.

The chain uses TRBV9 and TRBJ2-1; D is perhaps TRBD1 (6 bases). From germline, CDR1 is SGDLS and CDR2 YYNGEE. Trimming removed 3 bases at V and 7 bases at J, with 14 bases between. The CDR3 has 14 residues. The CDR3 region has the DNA TGTGCCAGCAGCGCACACAACAGGGAAAATGAGCAGTTCTTC. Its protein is CASSAHNRENEQFF.

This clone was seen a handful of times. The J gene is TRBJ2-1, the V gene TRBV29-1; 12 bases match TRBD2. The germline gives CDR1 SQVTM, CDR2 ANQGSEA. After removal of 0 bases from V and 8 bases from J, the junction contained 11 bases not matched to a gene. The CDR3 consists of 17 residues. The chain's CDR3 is CSVEELAGGLGLDEQFF. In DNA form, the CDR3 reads TGCAGCGTTGAAGAACTAGCGGGGGGCCTTGGGTTGGATGAGCAGTTCTTC.

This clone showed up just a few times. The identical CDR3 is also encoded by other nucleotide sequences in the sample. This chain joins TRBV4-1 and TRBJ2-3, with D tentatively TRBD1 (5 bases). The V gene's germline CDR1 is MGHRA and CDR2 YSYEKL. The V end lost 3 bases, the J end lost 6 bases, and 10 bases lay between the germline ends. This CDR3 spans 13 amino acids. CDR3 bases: TGCGCCAGCAGCCAGGCAGGGCGCGATACGCAGTATTTT. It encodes CASSQAGRDTQYF.

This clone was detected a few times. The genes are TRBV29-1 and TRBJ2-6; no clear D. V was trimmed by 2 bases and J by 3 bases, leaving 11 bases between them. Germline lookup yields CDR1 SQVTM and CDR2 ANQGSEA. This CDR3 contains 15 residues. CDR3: CSVERHLIGANVLTF. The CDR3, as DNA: TGCAGCGTTGAACGTCACTTAATTGGGGCCAACGTCCTGACTTTC. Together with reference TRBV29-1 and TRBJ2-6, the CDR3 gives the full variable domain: SAVISQKPSRDICQRGTSLTIQCQVDSQVTMMFWYRQQPGQSLTLIATANQGSEATYESGFVIDKFPISRPNLTFSTLTVSNMSPEDSSIYLCSVERHLIGANVLTFGAGSRLTVL.

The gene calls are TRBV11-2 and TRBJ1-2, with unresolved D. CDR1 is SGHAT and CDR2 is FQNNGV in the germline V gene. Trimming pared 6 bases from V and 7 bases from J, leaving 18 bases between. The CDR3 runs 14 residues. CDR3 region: CASRHDGVASGYTF. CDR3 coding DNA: TGTGCCAGCAGGCATGATGGGGTGGCTTCTGGCTACACCTTC.

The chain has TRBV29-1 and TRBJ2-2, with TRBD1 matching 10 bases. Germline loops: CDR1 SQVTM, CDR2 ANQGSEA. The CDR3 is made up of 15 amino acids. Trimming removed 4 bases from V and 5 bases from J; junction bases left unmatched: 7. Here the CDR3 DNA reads TGCAGCGTTGTGGACAGGGGGTTGGGGACCGGGGAGCTGTTTTTT. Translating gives CSVVDRGLGTGELFF.

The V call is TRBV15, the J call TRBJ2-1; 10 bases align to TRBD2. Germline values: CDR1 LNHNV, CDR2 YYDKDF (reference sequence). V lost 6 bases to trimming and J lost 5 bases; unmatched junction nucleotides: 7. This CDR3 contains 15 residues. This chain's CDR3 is CATSKRTSGNNEQFF. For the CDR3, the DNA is TGTGCCACCAGTAAAAGGACTAGCGGAAACAATGAGCAGTTCTTC.

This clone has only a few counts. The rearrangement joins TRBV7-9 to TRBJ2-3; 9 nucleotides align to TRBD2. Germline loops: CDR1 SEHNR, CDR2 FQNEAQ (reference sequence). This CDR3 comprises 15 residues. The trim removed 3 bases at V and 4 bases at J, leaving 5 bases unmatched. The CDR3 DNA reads TGTGCCAGCAGCTTGCTAGCGGGGAATCCAGATACGCAGTATTTT. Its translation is CASSLLAGNPDTQYF. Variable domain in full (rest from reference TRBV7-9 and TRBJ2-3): DTGVSQNPRHKITKRGQNVTFRCDPISEHNRLYWYRQTLGQGPEFLTYFQNEAQLEKSRLLSDRFSAERPKGSFSTLEIQRTEQGDSAMYLCASSLLAGNPDTQYFGPGTRLTVL.

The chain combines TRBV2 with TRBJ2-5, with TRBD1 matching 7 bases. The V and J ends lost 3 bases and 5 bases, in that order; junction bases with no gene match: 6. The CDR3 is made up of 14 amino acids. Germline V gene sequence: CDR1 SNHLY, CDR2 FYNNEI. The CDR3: CASSEPGGSETQYF. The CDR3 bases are TGTGCCAGCAGTGAGCCAGGGGGAAGCGAGACCCAGTACTTC.

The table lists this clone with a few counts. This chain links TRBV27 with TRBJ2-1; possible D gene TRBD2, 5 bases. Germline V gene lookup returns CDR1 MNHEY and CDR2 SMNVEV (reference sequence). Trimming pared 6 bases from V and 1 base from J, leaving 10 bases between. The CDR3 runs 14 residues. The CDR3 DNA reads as TGTGCCAGCAGCTCGACGGGGTCCTACAATGAGCAGTTCTTC. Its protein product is CASSSTGSYNEQFF.

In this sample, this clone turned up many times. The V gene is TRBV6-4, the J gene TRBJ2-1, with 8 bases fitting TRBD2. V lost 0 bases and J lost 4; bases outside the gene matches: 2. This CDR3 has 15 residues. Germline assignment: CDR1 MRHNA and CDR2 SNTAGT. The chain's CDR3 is CASSDSGGGYNEQFF. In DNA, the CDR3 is TGTGCCAGCAGTGACTCCGGGGGGGGTTACAATGAGCAGTTCTTC.